One sample yielded the 26 T cell receptor beta chains listed below, sequenced in a study of cytomegalovirus exposure and HLA in healthy donors. Researchers ran the PCR with 60 Vbeta and 13 Jbeta primers. The assay was immunoSEQ multiplex PCR, and TCRdb's table has in-frame clones only and misses some. This table has some 30,000 clones, around nine tenths appearing once. The specimen sequenced was PBMCs. These receptors were collected from a boy between 10 and 17 years old in good health and CMV-seronegative.

The V and J genes are TRBV4-1 and TRBJ1-5; D is uncertain. The CDR3 spans 14 residues. The germline gives CDR1 MGHRA, CDR2 YSYEKL. V lost 1 base and J 2 bases, leaving 6 bases between the germline ends. CDR3 nucleotides: TGCGCCAGCAGCCAAGGTCCAGGCAATCAGCCCCAGCATTTT. This gives the protein CASSQGPGNQPQHF.

This sequence joins TRBV5-5 and TRBJ2-2, with 8 bases matching TRBD1. CDR3 length: 15 residues. Germline loops: CDR1 SGHKS, CDR2 YYEKEE (reference sequence). Trimming took 2 bases from V and 4 from J; bases not matched to a gene: 4. CDR3 amino acids: CASSFGQGGTGELFF. Written as DNA, the CDR3 is TGTGCCAGCAGCTTTGGACAGGGAGGCACCGGGGAGCTGTTTTTT.

The chain has TRBV7-2 and TRBJ2-3, with TRBD2 identical over 7 bases. Germline V gene lookup returns CDR1 SGHTA and CDR2 FQGNSA. With 2 bases clipped from V and 0 bases from J, the junction kept 2 bases outside the gene matches. This CDR3 spans 15 amino acids. CDR3 region: CASSLRGDSTDTQYF. The DNA of the CDR3 is TGTGCCAGCAGCTTACGGGGGGATAGCACAGATACGCAGTATTTT.

CDR3 loop: CASSVEGAYGYTF. The CDR3 nucleotides read TGTGCCAGCAGCGTGGAGGGGGCCTATGGCTACACCTTC. The chain couples TRBV9 to TRBJ1-2; 7 bases match TRBD1. This CDR3 has 13 amino acids. Losses at the gene ends were 2 bases for V and 4 bases for J; bases not matched to a gene: 2. Germline loops: CDR1 SGDLS, CDR2 YYNGEE.

The chain recombines TRBV18 with TRBJ2-1; 7 positions match TRBD1. The length of the CDR3 is 16 residues. V dropped 4 bases and J dropped 6; count of bases not matched to a gene: 12. Germline-derived CDR1 and CDR2 are KGHSH and LQKENI. The CDR3: CASSLNRGRGSNEQFF. The CDR3 DNA reads as TGTGCCAGCTCACTCAACAGGGGAAGGGGCAGCAATGAGCAGTTCTTC.

The chain has TRBV4-3 and TRBJ2-5, with 7 bases fitting TRBD2. CDR3 length: 14 amino acids. Germline V CDR1 and CDR2: LGHNA, YSLEER. The V and J ends lost 3 bases and 1 base, in that order; junction bases with no gene match: 2. In DNA, the CDR3 is TGCGCCAGCAGCCAGGGACTACTCCAAGAGACCCAGTACTTC. It codes for CASSQGLLQETQYF.

The chain carries TRBV7-9 and TRBJ2-2; 7 bases map to TRBD2. Unmatched junction bases numbered 9, after V lost 5 bases and J lost 6 bases. The CDR3 is 15 amino acids. The germline gives CDR1 SEHNR, CDR2 FQNEAQ (reference sequence). The CDR3 region is CASSPSGARAGELFF. The CDR3 nucleotides read TGTGCCAGCAGCCCGAGCGGGGCCCGGGCCGGGGAGCTGTTTTTT.

The rearrangement joins TRBV19 to TRBJ2-1; a possible D gene is TRBD1 (6 bases). The V gene lost 4 bases and the J gene lost 4 bases, with 11 bases spanning the gap. CDR1 LNHDA and CDR2 SQIVND come from the germline V gene (reference sequence). The CDR3 has 14 residues. The CDR3 is CASSKGQPYNEQFF. The CDR3 DNA reads as TGTGCCAGTAGTAAAGGACAGCCGTACAATGAGCAGTTCTTC.

J is TRBJ1-5 and V is TRBV6-6; TRBD1 agrees at 7 bases. The CDR3 length is 16 residues. Germline CDR1 is MNHNY and CDR2 is SVGAGI (reference sequence). Trimming took 6 bases from V and 4 from J; bases not matched to a gene: 12. CDR3 sequence reads: CASSNFNRGRNQPQHF. CDR3 bases: TGTGCCAGCAGCAACTTTAATAGGGGGCGTAATCAGCCCCAGCATTTT.

V usage is TRBV30 and J usage is TRBJ1-3, with unresolved D. This CDR3 has 12 residues. Between the trimmed V and J ends, which lost 2 bases and 3 bases, there was a span of 5 bases. Germline V lookup: CDR1 GTSNPN, CDR2 SVGIG (reference sequence). CDR3 DNA sequence: TGTGCCTGGAGTCTAGTTGGAAACACCATATATTTT. This codes for CAWSLVGNTIYF.

V gene TRBV6-5 combines with J gene TRBJ2-1, with a weak D call TRBD2 (6 bases). Germline values: CDR1 MNHEY, CDR2 SVGAGI. Deletions cut 2 bases from V and 0 bases from J, with 8 bases between. This CDR3 is built from 15 residues. The CDR3, as DNA: TGTGCCAGCAGTTACCAGCGGGCCTCCTACAATGAGCAGTTCTTC. Translation gives CASSYQRASYNEQFF.

This clone has more than one count but fewer than ten. The CDR3 nucleotides are TGTGCCAGCCGCCCGGGGTCCGGTACGTACGAGCAGTACTTC. This translates into CASRPGSGTYEQYF. The chain links TRBV28 to TRBJ2-7; the D gene is possibly TRBD2 (5 bases). CDR3 length equals 14 residues. V gave up 8 bases and J gave up 4 bases, with 18 bases separating them. Germline CDR1 reads MDHEN; CDR2 reads SYDVKM.

The V call is TRBV7-9, the J call TRBJ1-2, with 10 bases fitting TRBD1. With 6 bases clipped from V and 10 bases from J, the junction kept 5 bases outside the gene matches. The CDR3 extends over 12 amino acids. The germline CDR1 and CDR2 sequences are SEHNR and FQNEAQ (reference sequence). This CDR3 reads CASRGQGSFYTF. CDR3 bases: TGTGCCAGCAGGGGACAGGGGTCCTTCTACACCTTC.

The gene calls are TRBV5-1 and TRBJ2-5, with TRBD2 matching over 14 bases. The germline gives CDR1 SGHRS, CDR2 YFSETQ. This CDR3 comprises 16 residues. The trim removed 3 bases at V and 8 bases at J, leaving 9 bases unmatched. CDR3 protein: CASSSWTSGGTGTQYF. The CDR3, as DNA: TGCGCCAGCAGCTCCTGGACTAGCGGGGGGACCGGCACCCAGTACTTC.

This clone has just one count. V gene TRBV2 combines with J gene TRBJ1-4; maybe TRBD1 (5 bases). Trimming removed 6 bases at V and 2 bases at J, with 7 bases between. The CDR3 has 13 amino acids. Germline V gene data show CDR1 as SNHLY and CDR2 as FYNNEI. The CDR3 DNA reads as TGTGCCAGCAGGGGGCCTACTAATGAAAAACTGTTTTTT. This gives the protein CASRGPTNEKLFF. Using reference TRBV2 and TRBJ1-4 for the parts outside the CDR3, the full variable domain is EPEVTQTPSHQVTQMGQEVILRCVPISNHLYFYWYRQILGQKVEFLVSFYNNEISEKSEIFDDQFSVERPDGSNFTLKIRSTKLEDSAMYFCASRGPTNEKLFFGSGTQLSVL.

The chain is built from TRBV6-1 and TRBJ1-4; 7 bases align to TRBD1. The CDR3 runs 13 residues. Trimming took 6 bases from V and 7 from J; bases not matched to a gene: 5. Germline V CDR1 and CDR2: MNHNS, SASEGT. The CDR3 DNA is TGTGCCAGCAGGTACAGGGGAGGTGAAAAACTGTTTTTT. Translated, it gives CASRYRGGEKLFF.

The chain has TRBV16 and TRBJ2-3, with D maybe TRBD1 (6 bases). CDR1 KGHSY and CDR2 FQNENV come from the germline V gene. The length of the CDR3 is 13 residues. V dropped 2 bases and J dropped 9 bases, with 12 bases sitting between them. The CDR3 region has the DNA TGTGCCAGCAGCCAAGAACAGGGTGCAACGCAGTATTTT. Its protein product is CASSQEQGATQYF.

This chain uses TRBV12-5 with TRBJ2-1; perhaps TRBD1 as D (5 bases). This CDR3 has 15 residues. V lost 2 bases and J 10 bases, leaving 18 bases between the germline ends. Germline V gene data show CDR1 as LGHNT and CDR2 as FRNRAP. CDR3 nucleotides: TGTGCTAGTGGTTTGTCTCGGACATTGGCAAGGGAGCAGTTCTTC. Amino acid sequence: CASGLSRTLAREQFF.

The chain links TRBV25-1 to TRBJ2-3, with 16 bases aligning to TRBD2. Losses at the gene ends were 6 bases for V and 6 bases for J; bases not matched to a gene: 6. Germline CDR1 reads MGHDK; CDR2 reads SYGVNS. This CDR3 comprises 16 residues. The CDR3 DNA reads TGTGCCAGCAGACCGGGACTAGCGGGGGGGCGGGATACGCAGTATTTT. Residues: CASRPGLAGGRDTQYF.

The chain is built from TRBV18 and TRBJ2-1; 13 nucleotides line up with TRBD2. Germline-derived CDR1 and CDR2 are KGHSH and LQKENI. The CDR3 runs to 15 residues. With 4 bases clipped from V and 4 bases from J, the junction kept 1 base outside the gene matches. The CDR3: CASSLGLAGYNEQFF. The CDR3 nucleotides read TGTGCCAGCTCACTGGGACTAGCGGGGTACAATGAGCAGTTCTTC.

The gene calls are TRBV18 and TRBJ1-5, with TRBD1 matching 8 bases. The CDR3 is 16 amino acids. CDR1 is KGHSH, CDR2 LQKENI, per germline. V gave up 3 bases and J gave up 1 base; unmatched junction bases: 5. CDR3 loop: CASSPPDRVSNQPQHF. The CDR3 bases are TGTGCCAGCTCACCCCCGGACAGGGTGAGCAATCAGCCCCAGCATTTT.

This chain connects TRBV7-2 to TRBJ2-7; TRBD1 is a possible D gene (6 bases). CDR3 length: 14 amino acids. The germline V and J ends were trimmed by 8 bases and 6 bases, with 20 bases remaining between them. Germline V gene data show CDR1 as SGHTA and CDR2 as FQGNSA. CDR3 sequence reads: CASGHRAGLREQYF. The CDR3 DNA reads as TGTGCCAGCGGACACAGGGCTGGCCTACGCGAGCAGTACTTC.

The chain combines TRBV28 with TRBJ1-6; 8 bases fit TRBD1. J was trimmed by 0 bases and V by 6 bases; bases with no gene match: 19. This CDR3 region has 21 residues. From germline, CDR1 is MDHEN and CDR2 SYDVKM. The CDR3 DNA is TGTGCCAGCAGACAAATCCCTGGCAGGGGGCGACGAAGCTCCTATAATTCACCCCTCCACTTT. Protein product: CASRQIPGRGRRSSYNSPLHF. The full variable domain, its missing parts supplied by reference TRBV28 and TRBJ1-6, is DVKVTQSSRYLVKRTGEKVFLECVQDMDHENMFWYRQDPGLGLRLIYFSYDVKMKEKGDIPEGYSVSREKKERFSLILESASTNQTSMYLCASRQIPGRGRRSSYNSPLHFGNGTRLTVT.

This chain links TRBV5-5 with TRBJ1-1; D remains unclear. CDR3 length: 13 residues. V shed 4 bases and J shed 0 bases, with 7 bases lying between them. Per germline, CDR1 SGHKS and CDR2 YYEKEE (reference sequence). The CDR3 DNA reads TGTGCCAGCAGCCCTAGTATGAACACTGAAGCTTTCTTT. This encodes CASSPSMNTEAFF. Full variable domain (outside the CDR3, taken from reference TRBV5-5 and TRBJ1-1): DAGVTQSPTHLIKTRGQQVTLRCSPISGHKSVSWYQQVLGQGPQFIFQYYEKEERGRGNFPDRFSARQFPNYSSELNVNALLLGDSALYLCASSPSMNTEAFFGQGTRLTVV.

The chain joins TRBV5-4 to TRBJ2-3; D is ambiguous. The CDR3 totals 13 residues. The V end was cut by 2 bases, the J end by 2 bases, with 6 bases between. Germline V gives CDR1 SGHNT, CDR2 YYREEE (reference sequence). The CDR3 sequence is CASSFLPTDTQYF. The CDR3 DNA is TGTGCCAGCAGCTTCCTCCCCACAGATACGCAGTATTTT.

The chain recombines TRBV6-4 with TRBJ2-1, with 10 bases fitting TRBD2. The CDR3 runs 15 residues. V lost 2 bases and J lost 10; bases outside the gene matches: 8. From germline, CDR1 is MRHNA and CDR2 SNTAGT. The CDR3 protein is CASSDTPAGGQEQFF. The CDR3 DNA follows: TGTGCCAGCAGTGACACTCCAGCGGGGGGGCAGGAGCAGTTCTTC.